The 7 T cell receptor beta chains reported below all come from one sample, sequenced in a study of shared clonotypes between healthy human individuals. Terminally differentiated effector memory CD45RA+ cells were excluded by CCR7 positive selection of CD45RO-negative cells. This table comes from immunoSEQ multiplex PCR, and its TCRdb copy is limited to in-frame clones, with some not included. This table has over 2 million clones, about 95% appearing once. Input material: naive CD8+ T cells sorted from blood. The receptors derive from a man in his late teens or twenties in good health.

The chain joins TRBV4-1 to TRBJ2-5; no reliable D call. The germline CDR1 and CDR2 sequences are MGHRA and YSYEKL. This CDR3 has 17 amino acids. The V gene lost 2 bases and the J gene lost 0 bases, with 16 bases spanning the gap. CDR3 sequence: CASSQSNSAPYQETQYF. For the CDR3, the DNA is TGCGCCAGCAGCCAATCTAACTCGGCACCGTACCAAGAGACCCAGTACTTC.

This sequence joins TRBV4-3 and TRBJ2-2, with no clear D. With 4 bases removed from V and 4 bases from J, the gap between germline ends came to 13 bases. Germline CDR1 reads LGHNA; CDR2 reads YSLEER. This CDR3 has 15 residues. The CDR3 DNA sequence: TGCGCCAGCAGCCCCTTTAATTGGGCCACCGGGGAGCTGTTTTTT. Its protein is CASSPFNWATGELFF.

The CDR3 here is CASSSGGEGQGHDEQFF. Here the CDR3 DNA reads TGTGCCAGCAGCTCAGGAGGAGAGGGCCAGGGCCACGATGAGCAGTTCTTC. This sequence joins TRBV7-9 and TRBJ2-1; D tentatively fits TRBD1 or TRBD2 (5 bases each). Trimming pared 4 bases from V and 8 bases from J, leaving 24 bases between. In germline, CDR1 is SEHNR, CDR2 FQNEAQ (reference sequence). This CDR3 has 17 residues. The variable domain in full, completed from reference TRBV7-9 and TRBJ2-1, reads DTGVSQNPRHKITKRGQNVTFRCDPISEHNRLYWYRQTLGQGPEFLTYFQNEAQLEKSRLLSDRFSAERPKGSFSTLEIQRTEQGDSAMYLCASSSGGEGQGHDEQFFGPGTRLTVL.

This chain links TRBV30 with TRBJ2-4; unclear D gene. The CDR3 has 12 amino acids. V dropped 1 base and J dropped 5 bases, with 6 bases sitting between them. Germline assignment: CDR1 GTSNPN and CDR2 SVGIG (reference sequence). The DNA for the CDR3 is TGTGCCTGGAGTGCCACCCAAAACATTCAGTACTTC. Its translation: CAWSATQNIQYF.

On this clone: Other DNA sequences in the sample encode the same CDR3. V gene TRBV11-2 combines with J gene TRBJ2-7; TRBD1 agrees at 7 bases. The V segment lost 2 bases and the J segment 1 base; nucleotides outside the gene matches: 2. This CDR3 region has 14 residues. Looked up from germline, CDR1 is SGHAT and CDR2 is FQNNGV. The CDR3 reads CASSLTGESYEQYF. In DNA form, the CDR3 reads TGTGCCAGCAGCTTAACAGGGGAGTCCTACGAGCAGTACTTC.

V is TRBV4-1 and J is TRBJ2-3, with D tentatively TRBD1 (5 bases). This CDR3 is built from 14 residues. The germline V gene encodes CDR1 MGHRA and CDR2 YSYEKL. The V end lost 4 bases, the J end lost 2 bases, and 10 bases lay between the germline ends. The CDR3 DNA reads as TGCGCCAGCAGCCTACAGGTTTTCACAGATACGCAGTATTTT. It specifies CASSLQVFTDTQYF.

A note on this clone: The identical CDR3 is also encoded by other nucleotide sequences in the sample. The V and J genes are TRBV30 and TRBJ2-7; D gene ambiguous. The germline V gene has CDR1 GTSNPN and CDR2 SVGIG (reference sequence). V was clipped by 3 bases and J by 3 bases, with 6 bases between them. The CDR3 extends over 11 amino acids. CDR3 sequence reads: CAWSHSYEQYF. CDR3 sequence (DNA): TGTGCCTGGAGCCACAGCTACGAGCAGTACTTC.